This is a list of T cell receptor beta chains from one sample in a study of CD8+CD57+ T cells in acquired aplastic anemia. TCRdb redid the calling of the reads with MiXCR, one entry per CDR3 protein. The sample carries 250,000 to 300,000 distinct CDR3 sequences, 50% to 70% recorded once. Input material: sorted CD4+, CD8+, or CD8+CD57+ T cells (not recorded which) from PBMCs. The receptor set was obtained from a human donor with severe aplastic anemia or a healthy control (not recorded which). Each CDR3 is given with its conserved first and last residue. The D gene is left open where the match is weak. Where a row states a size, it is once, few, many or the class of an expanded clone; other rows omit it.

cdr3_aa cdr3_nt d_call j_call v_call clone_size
CASSPLGVSYEQYF TGCGCCAGCAGCCCGCTCGGGGTCTCCTACGAGCAGTACTTC NA TRBJ2-7 TRBV5-1 many
CASSERRTGEQFF TGTGCCAGCAGTGAACGGAGGACAGGTGAGCAGTTCTTC TRBD1 TRBJ2-1 TRBV6-1 many
CASSSPAWDTQYF TGTGCCAGCAGCTCCCCAGCTTGGGATACGCAGTATTTT NA TRBJ2-3 TRBV7-6 NA
CASNSGANYGYTF TGTGCCAGTAATTCGGGGGCTAACTATGGCTACACCTTC NA TRBJ1-2 TRBV19 NA
CASSLVSDGYTF TGTGCCAGCAGTTTGGTGTCTGATGGCTACACCTTC NA TRBJ1-2 TRBV28 many
CASSQDKVGQSDSPLHF TGCGCCAGCAGCCAAGATAAGGTGGGACAGTCTGATTCACCCCTCCACTTT TRBD1 TRBJ1-6 TRBV4-1 NA
CASSPGTDNEQFF TGCGCCAGCAGCCCGGGGACAGACAATGAGCAGTTCTTC TRBD1 TRBJ2-1 TRBV5-1 many
CASSYKRGGYLETQYF TGTGCCAGCAGTTACAAGCGGGGGGGTTACCTAGAGACCCAGTACTTC TRBD2 TRBJ2-5 TRBV27 many
CASCCGELFF TGTGCCAGTTGTTGCGGGGAGCTGTTTTTT NA TRBJ2-2 TRBV19 many
CAWSGLTEQGPSYYEQYF TGTGCCTGGAGCGGACTGACCGAGCAGGGGCCCAGCTATTACGAGCAGTACTTC NA TRBJ2-7 TRBV30 NA
CSAREGGEGLFF TGCAGTGCTAGGGAGGGCGGCGAAGGGCTGTTTTTT NA TRBJ2-2 TRBV20-1 NA
CASSASQRVTDTQYF TGTGCCAGCAGCGCTAGTCAAAGGGTCACAGATACGCAGTATTTT NA TRBJ2-3 TRBV7-9 once
CASSEQGAQGDTQYF TGTGCCAGTAGTGAACAGGGGGCGCAAGGAGATACGCAGTATTTT TRBD1 TRBJ2-3 TRBV19 NA
CASSDPMGQGELFF TGTGCCAGTAGTGACCCCATGGGGCAAGGGGAGCTGTTTTTT NA TRBJ2-2 TRBV19 NA
CSASPGTGAKGNQPQHF TGCAGTGCTAGCCCCGGGACAGGGGCGAAGGGGAATCAGCCCCAGCATTTT TRBD1 TRBJ1-5 TRBV20-1 NA
CASSEARSPLHF TGTGCCAGCAGTGAAGCTCGATCACCCCTCCACTTT NA TRBJ1-6 TRBV2 NA
CASSYPGGRNEQFF TGTGCCAGCAGCTACCCGGGGGGCCGTAATGAGCAGTTCTTC NA TRBJ2-1 TRBV7-3 many
CAISEGQGATNTIYF TGTGCCATCAGTGAGGGGCAGGGGGCAACGAACACCATATATTTT TRBD1 TRBJ1-3 TRBV10-3 once
CSARRPTGELFF TGCAGTGCCCGGAGGCCTACCGGGGAGCTGTTTTTT NA TRBJ2-2 TRBV20-1 many
CASRGQSGTGELFF TGTGCCAGCAGAGGACAGTCGGGGACCGGGGAGCTGTTTTTT NA TRBJ2-2 TRBV25-1 NA
CSASGGLIDQPQHF TGCAGTGCTAGTGGAGGGTTAATCGATCAGCCCCAGCATTTT NA TRBJ1-5 TRBV20-1 many
CAISESGQGPTGELFF TGTGCCATCAGTGAGTCGGGGCAGGGACCCACCGGGGAGCTGTTTTTT NA TRBJ2-2 TRBV10-3 NA
CAWSYFVSGGLLRETQYF TGTGCCTGGAGTTATTTTGTAAGCGGGGGGCTCTTGAGAGAGACCCAGTACTTC TRBD2 TRBJ2-5 TRBV30 few
CASSRTEIEAFF TGTGCCAGCAGTCGGACCGAGATTGAAGCTTTCTTT NA TRBJ1-1 TRBV2 NA
CASSTPGQARSYEQYF TGTGCCAGCAGCACCCCGGGACAGGCGCGATCCTACGAGCAGTACTTC TRBD1 TRBJ2-7 TRBV7-2 NA
CASSLGRRLAGAAGELFF TGTGCCAGCAGCTTAGGTCGTCGACTAGCGGGGGCAGCCGGGGAGCTGTTTTTT TRBD2 TRBJ2-2 TRBV7-2 NA
CASSPSRTGTNTEAFF TGTGCCAGCAGCCCCTCGAGGACAGGGACGAACACTGAAGCTTTCTTT TRBD1 TRBJ1-1 TRBV9 once
CASSLLFGGGELFF TGTGCCAGCAGCCTCCTCTTTGGGGGAGGGGAGCTGTTTTTT NA TRBJ2-2 TRBV7-8 NA
CSASALVGIFTDTQYF TGCAGTGCTAGTGCACTCGTAGGTATTTTCACAGATACGCAGTATTTT NA TRBJ2-3 TRBV20-1 NA